A selection of T cell receptor beta chains follows, all from one sample in a study of T cells and copy number aberrations in small-cell lung cancer. Profiling relied on immunoSEQ multiplex PCR, and the TCRdb table lists in-frame clones only, not all of them. The sample yields fewer than 2,000 clones, around four fifths seen once. Input material: normal tissue next to the tumor. These receptors came from a man between 60 and 75 years old with small cell lung cancer. CDR3s include the opening cysteine and the closing phenylalanine or tryptophan.

TRBV15,CATSRKGNEQFF
TRBV5-1,CASSLASDPYGYTF
TRBV18,CASSPVPGSGNTIYF
TRBV15,CATSRDSTTGRSTDTQYF
TRBV7-9,CASSLGRDRGRETQYF
TRBV19,CASIGTSGANVLTF
TRBV19,CASSIDFTGELFF
TRBV29-1,CSGDPPTSGYTF
TRBV6-6,CASGTETQYF
TRBV6-5,CASSYRSSTDTQYF
TRBV20-1,CSARNNYEQYF
TRBV28,CASRLTGGATEAFF
TRBV4-3,CASSQALNWDRTQYF
TRBV6-4,CASSEEDRGGTEAFF
TRBV6-4,CASSDSSHSPLHF
TRBV30,CAWGDSYEQYF
TRBV5-6,CASSLMAFDNQPQHF
TRBV15,CATSRQREGLNEKLFF
TRBV7-9,CASSSDRGEYF
TRBV5-5,CASSSWTGGPYEQYF
TRBV28,CASSSEGYRVGEAFF
TRBV7-8,CASSLVRHMSTEAFF
TRBV28,CASRTAAGGYTF
TRBV30,CAWATGTGGRGYTF
TRBV5-8,CASSSSGVNTGELFF
TRBV10-2,CASSVSGEYNEQFF
TRBV4-1,CARCGGRFRYEQYF
TRBV30,CAFTRDDNYDYTF
TRBV4-2,CASSQGAYGGGEQFF
TRBV5-6,CASSFYNEQFF
TRBV5-1,CASSQGQGVGNTEAFF
TRBV10-2,CASTKRRTDTQYF
TRBV7-6,CASSSPRVYWNTEAFF
TRBV5-1,CASSRGFNGTQYF
TRBV11-2,CASSPPGGSNYGYTF
TRBV9,CASTRTSRGQNTGELFF
TRBV7-9,CASSTGQGTEAFF
TRBV30,CAWTGLLRGNYGYTF
TRBV18,CASSPQKEGEQFF
TRBV6-5,CASSYSSSGTSYEQYF
TRBV15,CATSRSQRTDYEQYF
TRBV5-4,CASSPATGGLHEQYF
TRBV18,CASSPPGVTDTQYF
TRBV12-5,CATGRRYEQYF
TRBV5-1,CASTQEGNYGYTF
TRBV2,CASSEEQNTEAFF
TRBV6-4,CASSVGLLQETQYF
TRBV4-1,CASSPRNYTSYEQYF
TRBV2,CASNSLGGRETQYF
TRBV7-9,CASSDTGGGQPQHF
TRBV28,CASSPTTGADGYTF
TRBV6-6,CASSYGVKGTEAFF
TRBV7-6,CASSLMYSGGGETQYF
TRBV15,CATSRDRTMAYEQYF
TRBV11-3,CASSSGLAEETQYF
TRBV5-1,CASSRNPTGTSTYEQYF
TRBV2,CASSQRDEQFF